A selection of T cell receptor beta chains follows, all from one sample in a study of cytomegalovirus exposure and HLA in healthy donors. Generated by immunoSEQ multiplex PCR, the TCRdb table keeps only in-frame clones and is missing some. The sample includes 100,000 to 150,000 clones, about 73% of them seen just once. Sequencing input: PBMCs. The receptors were sampled from a human donor in good health. CDR3s include the opening cysteine and the closing phenylalanine or tryptophan. The D gene is left open where the match is weak. Only some rows state a clone size, as once, few, many or a class for expanded clones.

v_gene: TRBV7-2; j_gene: TRBJ2-1; abundance: .; d_gene: .; CDR3aa: CASSLEGNEQFF; CDR3nt: TGTGCCAGCAGCTTAGAGGGGAATGAGCAGTTCTTC
v_gene: TRBV6-5; j_gene: TRBJ1-1; abundance: .; d_gene: .; CDR3aa: CASRGLGRNTEAFF; CDR3nt: TGTGCCAGCAGGGGGCTCGGACGTAACACTGAAGCTTTCTTT
v_gene: TRBV10-3; j_gene: TRBJ1-1; abundance: .; d_gene: .; CDR3aa: CAISEVTANTEAFF; CDR3nt: TGTGCCATCAGTGAAGTGACAGCGAACACTGAAGCTTTCTTT
v_gene: TRBV9; j_gene: TRBJ1-2; abundance: few; d_gene: TRBD1; CDR3aa: CASSDQPRTGWGYTF; CDR3nt: TGTGCCAGCAGCGATCAGCCGCGGACAGGGTGGGGCTACACCTTC
v_gene: TRBV29-1; j_gene: TRBJ2-6; abundance: .; d_gene: .; CDR3aa: CSVEGRPGANVLTF; CDR3nt: TGCAGCGTTGAAGGGAGGCCTGGGGCCAACGTCCTGACTTTC
v_gene: TRBV19; j_gene: TRBJ2-5; abundance: .; d_gene: .; CDR3aa: CASSDTGVETQYF; CDR3nt: TGTGCCAGTAGTGATACGGGAGTGGAGACCCAGTACTTC
v_gene: TRBV7-2; j_gene: TRBJ1-5; abundance: .; d_gene: .; CDR3aa: CASSSGGTDGQPQHF; CDR3nt: TGTGCCAGCAGCTCAGGAGGGACGGATGGGCAGCCCCAGCATTTT
v_gene: TRBV27; j_gene: TRBJ1-2; abundance: .; d_gene: TRBD1; CDR3aa: CASSRDRIDYGYTF; CDR3nt: TGTGCCAGCAGTCGGGACAGGATCGACTATGGCTACACCTTC
v_gene: TRBV19; j_gene: TRBJ1-2; abundance: .; d_gene: .; CDR3aa: CASSINREGNGYIF; CDR3nt: TGTGCCAGTAGTATTAACAGGGAAGGAAATGGCTACATCTTC
v_gene: TRBV29-1; j_gene: TRBJ2-7; abundance: .; d_gene: TRBD1; CDR3aa: CSVLSGTGAEQYF; CDR3nt: TGCAGCGTCCTCTCCGGGACAGGGGCCGAGCAGTACTTC
v_gene: TRBV2; j_gene: TRBJ2-5; abundance: .; d_gene: TRBD2; CDR3aa: CASSTAGTRRETQYF; CDR3nt: TGTGCCAGCAGCACCGCCGGGACTAGGCGAGAGACCCAGTACTTC
v_gene: TRBV20-1; j_gene: TRBJ1-2; abundance: .; d_gene: .; CDR3aa: CSARLKGDYTF; CDR3nt: TGCAGTGCTAGACTTAAAGGAGACTACACCTTC